This paragraph reports one T cell receptor beta chain. Its antigen is still unknown. In the PCR, 60 Vbeta and 13 Jbeta primers were used. The protocol was immunoSEQ multiplex PCR, while the TCRdb copy is restricted to in-frame clones and leaves out a portion. The top ten clones hold more than 3.5% of a sample with some 140,000 clones, about 74% of them seen once. This sample stems from a study of cytomegalovirus exposure and HLA in healthy donors. Across the whole study: Prior work identified roughly 120 million unique TCR beta sequences in approximately 180 million T cells.

From germline, CDR1 is SGDLS and CDR2 YYNGEE. Between the trimmed V and J ends, which lost 0 bases and 3 bases, there was a span of 12 bases. This CDR3 has 16 amino acids. Study-level points and caveats: Of the V segments, some could not be distinguished, including TRBV6-2 and TRBV6-3, and were excluded.

The chain has TRBV9 and TRBJ2-2; TRBD1 might be the D (6 bases). The sample taken for sequencing was PBMCs. The receptor was derived from a young man in good health and CMV-seropositive. The CDR3 coding sequence is TGTGCCAGCAGCGTAGCTGACAGGTTATACACCGGGGAGCTGTTTTTT. Its translation is CASSVADRLYTGELFF. Using reference TRBV9 and TRBJ2-2 for the parts outside the CDR3, the full variable domain is DSGVTQTPKHLITATGQRVTLRCSPRSGDLSVYWYQQSLDQGLQFLIQYYNGEERAKGNILERFSAQQFPDLHSELNLSSLELGDSALYFCASSVADRLYTGELFFGEGSRLTVL.